The clone carrying this TCR beta chain came up a few times. These data come from a study of T-cell reconstitution after alpha-beta-depleted transplantation in children. The CDR3 totals 15 residues. V was pared by 0 bases and J by 5 bases, with 14 bases between. CDR1 and CDR2 (germline): SGHDT, YYEEEE. Unique molecular identifiers were used in preparing the TCRbeta library. TCRdb fed the PCR reads into MiXCR, producing one record per CDR3 protein. The table records a few hundred thousand distinct CDR3 sequences, about 9.3% of them present only once. Sample: PBMCs from the stem cell graft donor, taken from the stem cell graft. The TCR originated in a human donor who donated a stem cell graft to a child with acute lymphoblastic leukemia. The rearrangement joins TRBV5-6 to TRBJ1-1, with D unclear. The CDR3 nucleotides read TGTGCCAGCAGCTTGGTCGTTCGCTATAGAACTGAAGCTTTCTTT. Its translation is CASSLVVRYRTEAFF.